The sequence of this TCR beta chain was determined in a study of graft-versus-host responses after intestinal transplantation. Study-level information: Recipients had transplants, and these were multivisceral, liver-intestinal, or isolated intestinal. Once they had received anti-thymocyte globulin induction, all recipients took tacrolimus and steroids for about three years. Findings and caveats of the study: Some GvH clones appeared in ileal mucosa or blood before recipient bone marrow. Within allografts, high graft-versus-host to host-versus-graft clonal ratios were seen among patients with graft-donor T cell macrochimerism.

A word on this clone: Its matching antigen is unknown.

The CDR3 runs to 15 residues. Germline assignment: CDR1 MDHEN and CDR2 SYDVKM. The germline V and J ends were trimmed by 9 bases and 0 bases, with 12 bases remaining between them. Repertoires were generated with immunoSEQ multiplex PCR, while TCRdb's copy carries only in-frame clones and drops some. The table records around 67,000 clones, around 87% of them present only once. This sequence originates from a human donor who was the organ donor for an intestinal transplant. The chain couples TRBV28 to TRBJ1-6; D not certain. This material consisted of unstimulated CD8+ T cells sorted from spleen or lymph node cells, taken before transplant. The CDR3 DNA reads as TGTGCCAGTCAGGAGGGTACCTCCTATAATTCACCCCTCCACTTT. Translated: CASQEGTSYNSPLHF.